Each of the 24 T cell receptor beta chains below was sequenced from the same sample in a study of early T cells in non-severe SARS-CoV-2 infection. Via MiXCR, TCRdb re-called the 5' RACE reads, giving one row per CDR3 protein. Among 32,000 or so distinct CDR3 sequences, 9% were seen once, and the ten largest hold roughly 13%. Material for sequencing was whole blood. These receptors were collected from an adult who was a healthcare worker with PCR-confirmed SARS-CoV-2 infection or an uninfected control (not recorded which).

This clonotype has just a few counts. The rearrangement uses TRBV19 and TRBJ2-1; D uncertain. This CDR3 contains 15 residues. Per germline, CDR1 LNHDA and CDR2 SQIVND (reference sequence). V gave up 3 bases and J gave up 9 bases, with 18 bases separating them. CDR3 nucleotide sequence: TGTGCCAGTAGTATGGTGGTGGGGATAGGAAGTGAGCAGTTCTTC. It encodes CASSMVVGIGSEQFF. Full variable domain (missing parts from reference TRBV19 and TRBJ2-1): DGGITQSPKYLFRKEGQNVTLSCEQNLNHDAMYWYRQDPGQGLRLIYYSQIVNDFQKGDIAEGYSVSREKKESFPLTVTSAQKNPTAFYLCASSMVVGIGSEQFFGPGTRLTVL.

This clonotype was observed a few times. The V call is TRBV5-4, the J call TRBJ2-4, with D perhaps given as TRBD1 or TRBD2 (5 bases each). Trimming removed 2 bases from V and 9 bases from J, with 15 bases in between. Germline CDR1 and CDR2: SGHNT and YYREEE (reference sequence). This CDR3 is 14 amino acids long. The CDR3 here is CASSFSGTQSIQYF. As DNA, the CDR3 is TGTGCCAGCAGCTTTTCCGGGACCCAGAGCATTCAGTACTTC.

This sequence joins TRBV10-3 and TRBJ2-5; TRBD2 aligns across 12 bases. The CDR3 sequence is 19 residues long. Germline CDR1 reads ENHRY; CDR2 reads SYGVKD. J lost 1 base, V lost 0 bases, and 9 bases had no gene match. CDR3 in amino acids: CAISESPSGGARSQETQYF. The CDR3 DNA reads as TGTGCCATCAGTGAGTCGCCTAGCGGGGGGGCGAGGTCCCAAGAGACCCAGTACTTC.

This clonotype was observed at least ten times. The chain joins TRBV24-1 to TRBJ2-1; TRBD2 matches 12 bases. The junction had 3 bases not matched to a gene; V was cut back by 7 bases and J by 6 bases. The CDR3 totals 14 residues. The germline CDR1 and CDR2 sequences are KGHDR and SFDVKD. The CDR3 here is CATRVTSGGNEQFF. CDR3 in DNA: TGTGCCACCAGGGTGACTAGCGGGGGCAATGAGCAGTTCTTC.

This clonotype was recorded a few times. The chain carries TRBV2 and TRBJ1-5, with TRBD1 identical over 8 bases. In germline, CDR1 is SNHLY, CDR2 FYNNEI. V lost 6 bases to trimming and J lost 6 bases; unmatched junction nucleotides: 7. The CDR3 loop spans 14 amino acids. The CDR3 is CASSAGGPSQPQHF. For the CDR3, the DNA is TGTGCCAGCAGCGCAGGGGGCCCGAGTCAGCCCCAGCATTTT.

This clonotype appeared many times. CDR3 sequence: CASSLAGNYGYTF. Written as DNA, the CDR3 is TGTGCCAGCAGTTTAGCCGGGAACTATGGCTACACCTTC. The rearrangement links TRBV27 to TRBJ1-2, with D hard to call. V shed 2 bases and J shed 2 bases, with 6 bases lying between them. The CDR3 sequence is 13 residues long. Germline values: CDR1 MNHEY, CDR2 SMNVEV (reference sequence).

This clonotype appeared many times. This rearrangement joins TRBV6-4 to TRBJ2-1, with D possibly being TRBD1 or TRBD2 (6 bases each). V dropped 2 bases and J dropped 9 bases, with 14 bases sitting between them. Germline V gives CDR1 MRHNA, CDR2 SNTAGT. This CDR3 region has 14 residues. The CDR3 region is CASSDNWGRGEQFF. In DNA form, the CDR3 reads TGTGCCAGCAGTGACAATTGGGGGCGGGGTGAGCAGTTCTTC.

Regarding this clonotype: The junction departs from germline at one end; a sequencing error may be responsible. The gene calls are TRBV10-3 and TRBJ2-7; 7 positions agree with TRBD1. This CDR3 spans 13 amino acids. Germline CDR1 and CDR2: ENHRY and SYGVKD. As DNA, the CDR3 is TGCGCCATCATGGGACAGAGCTCCTACGAGCAGTACTTC. Protein sequence: CAIMGQSSYEQYF.

This clonotype was detected only a few times. V gene TRBV29-1 combines with J gene TRBJ1-2; no definite D call. The CDR3 is 12 residues long. Trimming shortened V by 8 bases and J by 5 bases, and 15 bases separated the two germline ends. In germline, CDR1 is SQVTM, CDR2 ANQGSEA. In DNA form, the CDR3 reads TGCAGCTACGGGAGCGGACGATATGGCTACACCTTC. Translation gives CSYGSGRYGYTF.

The chain employs TRBV11-1 and TRBJ2-7; D may correspond to TRBD1 or TRBD2 (6 bases each). Germline V gene sequence: CDR1 SGHAT, CDR2 FQDESV (reference sequence). Trimming shortened V by 5 bases and J by 4 bases, and 12 bases separated the two germline ends. This CDR3 is built from 13 residues. CDR3 coding DNA: TGTGCCAGCAGCCCTCGGGGGCGTTACGAGCAGTACTTC. Protein: CASSPRGRYEQYF.

The V gene is TRBV10-3, the J gene TRBJ2-6; 11 nucleotides agree with TRBD2. Germline CDR1 and CDR2: ENHRY and SYGVKD. CDR3 size: 17 residues. V shed 6 bases, J shed 0 bases, and the junction held 4 bases outside the gene matches. CDR3 in DNA: TGTGCCATCAGCAGACTAGCGGGGACCTCTGGGGCCAACGTCCTGACTTTC. Its translation is CAISRLAGTSGANVLTF.

This chain joins TRBV7-2 and TRBJ2-7; no definite D call. There are 15 residues in the CDR3. V was clipped by 3 bases and J by 2 bases, with 14 bases between them. Germline V gene lookup returns CDR1 SGHTA and CDR2 FQGNSA. The CDR3, as DNA: TGTGCCAGCAGCTTTGGATACGGCCCGGCCTACGAGCAGTACTTC. This codes for CASSFGYGPAYEQYF.

The chain recombines TRBV7-9 with TRBJ1-2; 8 nucleotides align to TRBD1. The germline V gene has CDR1 SEHNR and CDR2 FQNEAQ (reference sequence). Germline trimming cut 1 base from V and 6 bases from J; bases unmatched to any gene: 4. The CDR3 loop spans 14 amino acids. CDR3 sequence reads: CASSLGAGGHGYTF. The DNA of the CDR3 is TGTGCCAGCAGCTTAGGGGCAGGGGGCCATGGCTACACCTTC.

V is TRBV6-4 and J is TRBJ2-2; D unresolved. The CDR3 has 13 amino acids. CDR1 is MRHNA and CDR2 is SNTAGT in the germline V gene. V gave up 5 bases and J gave up 5 bases, with 9 bases separating them. The CDR3 sequence: CASSIDRTGELFF. For the CDR3, the DNA is TGTGCCAGCAGTATAGACCGAACCGGGGAGCTGTTTTTT.

This clonotype was counted ten times or more. The CDR3 sequence is CASSPGTGSYGYTF. For the CDR3, the DNA is TGCGCCAGCAGCCCCGGGACGGGCTCCTATGGCTACACCTTC. The V and J genes are TRBV5-1 and TRBJ1-2, with D maybe TRBD1 (5 bases). Germline values: CDR1 SGHRS, CDR2 YFSETQ. This CDR3 is built from 14 residues. Trimming shortened V by 4 bases and J by 4 bases, and 14 bases separated the two germline ends.

In its sample, this clonotype was seen a few times. This chain connects TRBV7-2 to TRBJ2-2, with 9 bases that match TRBD1. The germline V gene has CDR1 SGHTA and CDR2 FQGNSA. The length of the CDR3 is 16 residues. Trimming at V came to 0 bases and at J to 4 bases, leaving 3 bases not matched to a gene. CDR3 sequence reads: CASSLAGTGTTGELFF. CDR3 nucleotide sequence: TGTGCCAGCAGCTTAGCGGGGACAGGGACCACCGGGGAGCTGTTTTTT.

This clonotype was counted a few times. The chain employs TRBV7-2 and TRBJ1-1; D call uncertain. The CDR3 is 13 amino acids. Germline CDR1 and CDR2: SGHTA and FQGNSA. The V and J ends lost 1 base and 2 bases respectively, with 5 bases between them. CDR3 sequence (DNA): TGTGCCAGCAGCTTAGAACCTAACACTGAAGCTTTCTTT. This codes for CASSLEPNTEAFF.

The table lists this clonotype with many counts. The chain links TRBV2 to TRBJ1-5; 7 nucleotides agree with TRBD1. Germline values: CDR1 SNHLY, CDR2 FYNNEI. This CDR3 has 12 residues. Germline trimming cut 6 bases from V and 4 bases from J; bases unmatched to any gene: 0. CDR3 in amino acids: CASSRGNQPQHF. DNA of the CDR3: TGTGCCAGCAGCAGGGGGAATCAGCCCCAGCATTTT. Full variable domain (outside the CDR3, taken from reference TRBV2 and TRBJ1-5): EPEVTQTPSHQVTQMGQEVILRCVPISNHLYFYWYRQILGQKVEFLVSFYNNEISEKSEIFDDQFSVERPDGSNFTLKIRSTKLEDSAMYFCASSRGNQPQHFGDGTRLSIL.

This clonotype is medium-sized within its sample. The V gene is TRBV24-1, the J gene TRBJ2-5; no definite D call. Trimming stripped 6 bases from V and 7 bases from J, with 8 bases between. The CDR3 sequence is 11 residues long. Per germline, CDR1 KGHDR and CDR2 SFDVKD. CDR3 loop: CATSLGGTQYF. The CDR3 DNA reads TGTGCCACCAGTCTAGGCGGGACCCAGTACTTC.

This clonotype has ten or more counts. The V and J genes are TRBV7-3 and TRBJ2-6; D is perhaps TRBD1 (5 bases). Germline assignment: CDR1 SGHTA and CDR2 FQGTGA. The V end lost 5 bases, the J end lost 4 bases, and 18 bases lay between the germline ends. CDR3 length: 17 residues. DNA for the CDR3: TGTGCCAGCAGCCCCTCCACCAGGGTAGCCGGGGCCAACGTCCTGACTTTC. Amino acid sequence: CASSPSTRVAGANVLTF.

Only a few counts were recorded for this clonotype. The chain joins TRBV20-1 to TRBJ1-1, with D hard to call. The V end lost 1 base, the J end lost 3 bases, and 12 bases lay between the germline ends. Looked up from germline, CDR1 is DFQATT and CDR2 is SNEGSKA (reference sequence). This CDR3 region has 14 residues. CDR3 protein: CSARARVMYTEAFF. The DNA of the CDR3 is TGCAGTGCTAGAGCACGGGTAATGTACACTGAAGCTTTCTTT.

This clonotype was counted many times. The chain is built from TRBV7-6 and TRBJ2-1; weak D call: TRBD1 (5 bases). The CDR3 extends over 14 amino acids. Germline loops: CDR1 SGHVS, CDR2 FNYEAQ. V lost 5 bases, J lost 3 bases, and 11 bases lay in between. This chain's CDR3 is CASSHSDNYNEQFF. CDR3 nucleotide sequence: TGTGCCAGCAGCCATTCGGACAACTACAATGAGCAGTTCTTC.

This clonotype occurred many times. This chain joins TRBV5-6 and TRBJ2-4; D is unresolved. CDR1 and CDR2 from the germline V gene are SGHDT and YYEEEE. The CDR3 has 15 residues. V gave up 0 bases and J gave up 0 bases, with 7 bases separating them. The CDR3 protein is CASSLAGVAKNIQYF. CDR3 nucleotide sequence: TGTGCCAGCAGCTTGGCTGGGGTAGCCAAAAACATTCAGTACTTC.

The V call is TRBV4-3, the J call TRBJ2-1, with TRBD1 as a possible D gene (6 bases). CDR3 size: 17 residues. The germline V gene encodes CDR1 LGHNA and CDR2 YSLEER. The ends were cut back, 0 bases at V and 7 bases at J, with 19 bases in the middle. The CDR3 DNA follows: TGCGCCAGCAGCCAAGAAATTTGGACAGTCAAAGTGAATGAGCAGTTCTTC. This sequence encodes CASSQEIWTVKVNEQFF.